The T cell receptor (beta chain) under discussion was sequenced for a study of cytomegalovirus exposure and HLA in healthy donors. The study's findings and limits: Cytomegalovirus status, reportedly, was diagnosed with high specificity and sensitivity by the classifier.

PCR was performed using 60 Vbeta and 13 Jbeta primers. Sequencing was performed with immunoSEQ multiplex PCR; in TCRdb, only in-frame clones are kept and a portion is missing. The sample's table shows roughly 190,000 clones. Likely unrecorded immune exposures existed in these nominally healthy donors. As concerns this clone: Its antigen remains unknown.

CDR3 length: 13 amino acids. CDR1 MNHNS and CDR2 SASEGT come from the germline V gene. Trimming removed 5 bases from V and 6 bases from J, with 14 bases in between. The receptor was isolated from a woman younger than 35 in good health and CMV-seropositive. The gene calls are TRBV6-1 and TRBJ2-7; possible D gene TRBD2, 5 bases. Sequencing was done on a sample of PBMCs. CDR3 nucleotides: TGTGCCAGCAGTCGGACCCTAGAGGGCGAGCAGTACTTC. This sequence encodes CASSRTLEGEQYF.